This is a list of T cell receptor beta chains from one sample in a study of shared clonotypes between healthy human individuals. Repertoires were generated with immunoSEQ multiplex PCR, while TCRdb's copy carries only in-frame clones and drops some. The repertoire includes about half a million clones, more than 75% of them detected once, and around 12% sits in the top ten. Source material: PBMCs. The origin of the receptors is a middle-aged woman in good health. Some clones in this sample may be carry-over from other donors' samples. Each CDR3 is given without its conserved first and last residue. The order of the fields is V gene, J gene, D gene, clone size, CDR3 protein. The D gene is left open where the match is weak. Clone size, where shown, is once, few, many, or a class for clones that have expanded.

TRBV19,TRBJ2-5,TRBD1,few,ASSSTGAETQY
TRBV30,TRBJ2-7,NA,many,AWSAGGFDDQNYEQY
TRBV9,TRBJ2-2,TRBD2,once,ASSVGASGSSGELF
TRBV19,TRBJ1-5,NA,many,ASSGDSNQPQH
TRBV30,TRBJ1-2,NA,NA,AWSMAGAGYGYT
TRBV7-2,TRBJ2-4,TRBD1,once,ASSRPGGGPPRY
TRBV19,TRBJ1-1,NA,NA,ASSISGASYMNTEAF
TRBV10-3,TRBJ2-1,NA,NA,AIRHDTGSSYNEQF
TRBV9,TRBJ1-2,NA,NA,ASSSQGDSNYGYT
TRBV7-3,TRBJ2-3,TRBD2,NA,ASSSGLAHDTQY
TRBV6-5,TRBJ2-1,TRBD1,NA,ASSSNPGQGMDEQF
TRBV15,TRBJ2-3,NA,few,ATSRGRGSTDTQY
TRBV2,TRBJ1-5,NA,NA,ASRGDSNQPQH
TRBV6-6,TRBJ2-7,TRBD2,NA,ASSHTSSGSREQY
TRBV27,TRBJ2-2,NA,NA,ASSSPHGRGTGELF
TRBV9,TRBJ2-5,TRBD2,NA,ANSAGGSLVTQY
TRBV7-3,TRBJ2-5,TRBD2,few,ASSFMGGLAGALQY
TRBV7-9,TRBJ2-7,NA,NA,ASSLGDGEQY
TRBV2,TRBJ2-7,NA,NA,ASSEAAVRAYEQY
TRBV7-8,TRBJ2-3,NA,NA,ASSYPPGSGGTDTQY
TRBV6-1,TRBJ2-5,NA,NA,ASSVEPGVHGETQY
TRBV4-2,TRBJ2-7,TRBD2,many,ASSQGAGGVDEQY
TRBV7-2,TRBJ1-2,TRBD1,NA,ASSLGQTANYGYT
TRBV18,TRBJ1-2,NA,NA,ASSPATGTDYGYT
TRBV5-1,TRBJ2-3,NA,NA,ASSHFADTQY
TRBV7-8,TRBJ2-7,NA,NA,ASSPHRERSYEQY
TRBV19,TRBJ2-1,NA,NA,ASSIVWGASEQF
TRBV19,TRBJ1-3,NA,NA,ASSIDRSVSGNTIY
TRBV18,TRBJ2-7,NA,NA,ASSLRTGPEQY
TRBV19,TRBJ2-3,TRBD1,NA,ASSKGQGWTDTQY
TRBV30,TRBJ1-2,NA,NA,AWGDTNYGYT
TRBV4-2,TRBJ2-1,TRBD2,NA,ASSQFASGSSYNEQF
TRBV11-1,TRBJ2-3,TRBD2,NA,ASSLERREGDTQY
TRBV5-1,TRBJ1-3,TRBD1,NA,ASSLSTGVAGNTIY
TRBV10-3,TRBJ2-5,NA,NA,AISERGETQY
TRBV6-4,TRBJ2-1,NA,NA,ASSGEGGDNNEQF
TRBV6-6,TRBJ1-3,TRBD1,NA,ASRPTGGTGNTIY
TRBV7-2,TRBJ2-5,TRBD2,few,ASSSGTSRQETQY
TRBV29-1,TRBJ1-3,NA,once,SVSFTSSGNTIY
TRBV5-1,TRBJ2-7,NA,NA,ASSVSGTPKTYEQY
TRBV5-4,TRBJ2-1,NA,NA,ASSLDVPPEF